These T cell receptor beta chains were read from a single sample in a study of brain T cells in children with intractable seizures. The data were produced by immunoSEQ multiplex PCR, yet TCRdb's version contains in-frame clones alone and is incomplete. The data show roughly 69,000 clones, approximately 95% seen once. The input for sequencing was peripheral blood, taken at surgery. These receptors came from a boy younger than two with focal cortical dysplasia and intractable seizures. The conserved cysteine and the conserved F or W are not part of the CDR3 here. The order of the fields is V gene, CDR3 protein.

V: TRBV5-4
CDR3: ASSFQGGYGYT

V: TRBV4-1
CDR3: ASSHVTGGKNNSPLH

V: TRBV24-1
CDR3: ATSVGTGHEQF

V: TRBV6-5
CDR3: ASSSPSYEQY

V: TRBV7-2
CDR3: ASSPDRAFYEQY

V: TRBV27
CDR3: ASSFSSEFEQF

V: TRBV14
CDR3: ASSQDFRTSGNTDTQY

V: TRBV7-9
CDR3: ASSLTRGWEGVSYEQY

V: TRBV5-1
CDR3: ASSLEGVGQPQH

V: TRBV5-1
CDR3: ASSDGTGEVGNTEAF

V: TRBV4-1
CDR3: ASSQDGGFKTDEQY

V: TRBV19
CDR3: ASTRSGTQRYNEKLF

V: TRBV2
CDR3: ASRNALVTDTQY

V: TRBV29-1
CDR3: SVAPRRSSGSYEQY

V: TRBV7-9
CDR3: ASSFRGTSGKETQY

V: TRBV7-9
CDR3: ASSLLPTGANTEAF

V: TRBV29-1
CDR3: SVEALPGTQIDTQY

V: TRBV11-2
CDR3: ASSLAGAGADTQY

V: TRBV7-9
CDR3: ASSLADAGLANEQF

V: TRBV19
CDR3: ASSGGSYNEQF

V: TRBV6-5
CDR3: ASGGALSYEQY

V: TRBV27
CDR3: ASSLILAGRGAEQY

V: TRBV11-2
CDR3: ASSLRGAGDTQY

V: TRBV11-1
CDR3: ASSLVTGHPSYEQY

V: TRBV6-5
CDR3: ASSRTGTLNEQY

V: TRBV7-7
CDR3: ASSLGPLAGELF

V: TRBV2
CDR3: ASRTRLAGGPYEQY